This T cell receptor beta chain was identified in a study of immune evolution from preneoplasia to lung adenocarcinoma. This table comes from immunoSEQ multiplex PCR, and its TCRdb copy is limited to in-frame clones, with some not included. Among around 9,100 clones listed, roughly 88% were seen once. The sequence was obtained from a person in their 70s with lung adenocarcinoma. The source material was FFPE minimally invasive lung adenocarcinoma tissue.

This chain's CDR3 is CASSSTGSNYGYTF. The CDR3 DNA sequence: TGTGCCAGCAGTTCGACAGGGTCCAACTATGGCTACACCTTC. J is TRBJ1-2 and V is TRBV7-9; 7 bases align to TRBD1. This CDR3 comprises 14 residues. Trimming at V came to 6 bases and at J to 2 bases, leaving 6 bases not matched to a gene. Germline values: CDR1 SEHNR, CDR2 FQNEAQ (reference sequence).